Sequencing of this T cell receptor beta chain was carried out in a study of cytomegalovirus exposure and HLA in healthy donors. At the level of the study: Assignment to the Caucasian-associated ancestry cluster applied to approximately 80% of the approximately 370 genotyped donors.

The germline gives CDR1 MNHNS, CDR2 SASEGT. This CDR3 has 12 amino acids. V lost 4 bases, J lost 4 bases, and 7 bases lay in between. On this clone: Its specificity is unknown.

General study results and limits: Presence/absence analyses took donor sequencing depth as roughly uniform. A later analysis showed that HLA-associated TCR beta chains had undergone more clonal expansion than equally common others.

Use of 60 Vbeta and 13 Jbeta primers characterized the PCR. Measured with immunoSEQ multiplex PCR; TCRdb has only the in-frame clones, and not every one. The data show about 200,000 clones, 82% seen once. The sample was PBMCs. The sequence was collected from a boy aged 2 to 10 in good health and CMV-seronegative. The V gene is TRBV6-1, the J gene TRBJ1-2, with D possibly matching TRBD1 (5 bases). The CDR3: CASSGQFYGYTF. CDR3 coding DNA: TGTGCCAGCAGTGGACAGTTCTATGGCTACACCTTC.